This T cell receptor beta chain was captured by sequencing in a study of beta chain features in type 1 diabetes. This clone was detected a few times. Its target is not known. The sample has other DNA sequences that encode this CDR3 too. Study-level points and caveats: A moderate, significant TCRB CDR3 shortening appeared in type 1 diabetes across four CD4+ subsets.

Donors underwent one heparinised blood draw, around 120 mL on average. Markers CD45RO/CCR7/CD25/CD127/CD95/CD27 served to sort CD4+ naive, central memory, regulatory and stem cell-like memory cells. V was trimmed by 3 bases and J by 6 bases, leaving 6 bases between them. CDR3 length: 12 residues. The germline V gene has CDR1 LNHDA and CDR2 SQIVND (reference sequence). Investigators reverse transcribed all isolated RNA, so they sequenced expressed TCRB transcripts. TCRdb's copy holds only in-frame clones and misses some; the assay was immunoSEQ multiplex PCR. The sample shows about 360,000 clones, around 12% of them seen only once.

Sample: naive CD4+ T cells from blood. This TCR was sampled from a woman aged 18-30 years with type 1 diabetes. V gene TRBV19 combines with J gene TRBJ2-1; the D gene is possibly TRBD2 (5 bases). The DNA for the CDR3 is TGTGCCAGTAGTATTGAGGGCAATGAGCAGTTCTTC. It encodes CASSIEGNEQFF.